Each of the 14 T cell receptor beta chains below was sequenced from the same sample in a study of blood T cell repertoires in COVID-19. The method was immunoSEQ multiplex PCR; TCRdb's version includes in-frame clones alone and lacks a portion of them. The table records tens of thousands of clones, over 70% of them present only once. The sample was peripheral blood. Source of these receptors: a woman in her forties or fifties with acute or convalescent COVID-19.

V gene TRBV27 combines with J gene TRBJ1-1, with D possibly TRBD1 on 6 matching bases. The CDR3 is 13 residues long. Deletions cut 4 bases from V and 8 bases from J, with 14 bases between. In germline, CDR1 is MNHEY, CDR2 SMNVEV (reference sequence). Written as DNA, the CDR3 is TGTGCCAGCAGTTCTGACAGGAAATTAGAAGCTTTCTTT. Its protein product is CASSSDRKLEAFF.

About this clone itself: Relative to the germline gene, one junction end is altered; a read error may explain this. This chain links TRBV5-1 with TRBJ1-1; D may be TRBD1 (5 bases). Germline assignment: CDR1 SGHRS and CDR2 YFSETQ. This CDR3 comprises 16 residues. Here the CDR3 reads CASRLGTSPKNTEAFF. In DNA form, the CDR3 reads TGCGCCAGCAGATTGGGGACTTCCCCAAAGAACACTGAAGCTTTCTTT.

This clone was recorded a few times. The chain joins TRBV24-1 to TRBJ2-2; perhaps TRBD2 as D (5 bases). CDR3 length: 18 residues. CDR1 and CDR2 (germline): KGHDR, SFDVKD. The V gene lost 1 base and the J gene lost 0 bases, with 14 bases spanning the gap. The chain's CDR3 is CATSDFKGVAANTGELFF. DNA for the CDR3: TGTGCCACCAGTGATTTCAAGGGAGTAGCCGCGAACACCGGGGAGCTGTTTTTT.

The V call is TRBV6-5, the J call TRBJ1-4, with D possibly being TRBD1 (6 bases). Germline V gives CDR1 MNHEY, CDR2 SVGAGI. The CDR3 runs 14 residues. Trimming took 6 bases from V and 5 from J, leaving 13 bases between them. The CDR3 nucleotides read TGTGCCAGCAGCACAGGGCGGACAAATGAAAAACTGTTTTTT. It is translated as CASSTGRTNEKLFF.

This chain uses TRBV7-9 with TRBJ1-1, with D possibly TRBD1 on 6 matching bases. Trimming stripped 5 bases from V and 5 bases from J, with 15 bases between. CDR3 length: 14 amino acids. Germline CDR1 is SEHNR and CDR2 is FQNEAQ (reference sequence). Here the CDR3 DNA reads TGTGCCAGCAGCCCAATGAGGGGGACGACTGAAGCTTTCTTT. Amino acids: CASSPMRGTTEAFF.

The V and J genes are TRBV3-1 (or the pseudogene TRBV3-2) and TRBJ2-2, with D tentatively TRBD1 (5 bases). Germline values: CDR1 LGHDT, CDR2 YNNKEL (reference sequence). Between the trimmed V and J ends, which lost 1 base and 2 bases, there was a span of 14 bases. The CDR3 covers 17 residues. The CDR3 DNA reads as TGTGCCAGCAGCCAAGTTTTGGGCCAGGGTAACACCGGGGAGCTGTTTTTT. It specifies CASSQVLGQGNTGELFF.

The V gene is TRBV19, the J gene TRBJ1-2; tentatively, D is TRBD1 (6 bases). CDR1 is LNHDA and CDR2 is SQIVND in the germline V gene (reference sequence). V lost 5 bases to trimming and J lost 4 bases, with 14 bases between them. This CDR3 region has 14 residues. CDR3 loop: CASSPSGQFYGYTF. The CDR3 DNA reads TGTGCCAGTAGTCCTAGTGGACAGTTCTATGGCTACACCTTC.

V gene TRBV6-2 or TRBV6-3 combines with J gene TRBJ2-7, with D maybe TRBD1 (5 bases). The germline gives CDR1 MNHEY, CDR2 SVGEGT. CDR3 size: 15 residues. V was clipped by 2 bases and J by 2 bases, with 13 bases between them. Written as DNA, the CDR3 is TGTGCCAGCAGTTACGGTGGGGCGCGTACCTACGAGCAGTACTTC. It translates to CASSYGGARTYEQYF.

The DNA for the CDR3 is TGCGCCAGCAGCTTGACAGGGGGCGAGACCCAGTACTTC. The encoded protein is CASSLTGGETQYF. The chain is built from TRBV5-1 and TRBJ2-5; TRBD1 aligns across 9 bases. This CDR3 region has 13 residues. Germline V gene sequence: CDR1 SGHRS, CDR2 YFSETQ. V shed 1 base, J shed 5 bases, and the junction held 0 bases outside the gene matches.

The chain uses TRBV4-2 and TRBJ2-1, with 14 bases fitting TRBD2. With 6 bases clipped from V and 7 bases from J, the junction kept 5 bases outside the gene matches. The length of the CDR3 is 15 residues. Germline V lookup: CDR1 LGHNA, CDR2 YNFKEQ. The CDR3 loop is CASRRLAGGGNEQFF. In DNA, the CDR3 is TGTGCCAGCAGGAGACTAGCGGGGGGGGGTAATGAGCAGTTCTTC.

The gene calls are TRBV2 and TRBJ1-1; D call uncertain. The length of the CDR3 is 13 residues. CDR1 and CDR2 (germline): SNHLY, FYNNEI. The V end lost 4 bases, the J end lost 0 bases, and 6 bases lay between the germline ends. The CDR3 here is CASSAQMNTEAFF. CDR3 coding DNA: TGTGCCAGCAGTGCTCAGATGAACACTGAAGCTTTCTTT.

V is TRBV5-1 and J is TRBJ2-5, with 8 nucleotides matching TRBD1. Per germline, CDR1 SGHRS and CDR2 YFSETQ. Trimming cost V 4 bases and J 1 base; bases outside gene matches: 3. This CDR3 region has 14 residues. CDR3 DNA sequence: TGCGCCAGCAGCCGGGACAGGTCCCAAGAGACCCAGTACTTC. Residues: CASSRDRSQETQYF.

This clone was detected only once. The chain links TRBV28 to TRBJ1-4, with TRBD1 matching over 9 bases. Germline V gene data show CDR1 as MDHEN and CDR2 as SYDVKM. Trimming took 5 bases from V and 3 from J; bases not matched to a gene: 10. CDR3 length: 17 amino acids. DNA of the CDR3: TGTGCCAGCAGTACATCCGGGACAGGGAGGGCTAATGAAAAACTGTTTTTT. It translates to CASSTSGTGRANEKLFF.

The chain uses TRBV7-2 and TRBJ2-1, with 7 positions matching TRBD1. The CDR3 sequence is 15 residues long. The germline V gene encodes CDR1 SGHTA and CDR2 FQGNSA. With V trimmed by 5 bases and J by 3 bases, 7 bases remained unmatched. The CDR3, as DNA: TGTGCCAGCAGCGCCCGGGACAGAGACTACAATGAGCAGTTCTTC. Its translation is CASSARDRDYNEQFF.